This T cell receptor (beta chain) originates from a study of lymphopenia after photon versus proton radiotherapy. Findings of the study overall: Proton therapy kept repertoires fairly stable, unlike photons, which gained effector/memory cells. After the lymphocyte nadir, photon-treated repertoires showed oligoclonal expansion, especially of CD8+ Temra cells.

Sequencing used immunoSEQ multiplex PCR; TCRdb keeps in-frame clones, though not all of them. The repertoire includes fewer than 70,000 clones, around 86% of them detected once, and less than 14% sits in the top ten. The V end lost 1 base, the J end lost 7 bases, and 8 bases lay between the germline ends. In germline, CDR1 is LNHDA, CDR2 SQIVND (reference sequence). The CDR3 extends over 13 amino acids. On this clone: What it binds is unknown.

The TCR comes from a man older than 75 with esophageal cancer. The chain joins TRBV19 to TRBJ1-5; D is uncertain. Material: peripheral blood, obtained from a patient treated with proton-based radiotherapy. DNA for the CDR3: TGTGCCAGTAGTATAGGACGAGGCCAGCCCCAGCATTTT. Translated: CASSIGRGQPQHF.